This T cell receptor beta chain came from a study of cytomegalovirus exposure and HLA in healthy donors. Study background: Both the 100 to 150 validation repertoires and the 666 first-cohort repertoires used the same platform, as reported by a later analysis. Overall study results and limits: For cytomegalovirus status, the classifier reportedly gave diagnoses with high specificity and sensitivity. Listed as cytomegalovirus-associated were 164 TCR beta chains.

TCRdb keeps only in-frame clones here, not all; method: immunoSEQ multiplex PCR. Among 150,000 to 180,000 clones listed, 70% to 90% were seen once. In regard to this clone: Its cognate antigen is unknown.

CDR1 is SGHDT and CDR2 is YYEEEE in the germline V gene. The junction had 9 bases not matched to a gene; V was cut back by 0 bases and J by 5 bases. There are 16 residues in the CDR3. The sequence was obtained from a man aged 18 to 30 in good health and CMV-seropositive. Specimen: PBMCs. The chain couples TRBV5-6 to TRBJ2-5; 8 bases map to TRBD2. CDR3 coding DNA: TGTGCCAGCAGCTTGGCGGGTAGCGGGAACTCGGAGACCCAGTACTTC. The encoded protein is CASSLAGSGNSETQYF.